The sequence of this TCR beta chain was determined in a study of cytomegalovirus exposure and HLA in healthy donors. Primers for the PCR totalled 60 Vbeta and 13 Jbeta. Only in-frame clones appear in the TCRdb table, and some are missing; sequencing was by immunoSEQ multiplex PCR. The data show some 140,000 clones, 79% seen once. The V gene lost 5 bases and the J gene lost 3 bases, with 11 bases spanning the gap. Germline V gene sequence: CDR1 LNHDA, CDR2 SQIVND (reference sequence). The CDR3 has 14 residues. The sequence came from a man aged 35 to 55 in good health and CMV-seropositive. The sample comprised PBMCs. The chain couples TRBV19 to TRBJ1-5, with D unclear. CDR3 bases: TGTGCCAGTAGTCGGGTAGCGAACAATCAGCCCCAGCATTTT. Its protein is CASSRVANNQPQHF.